The 13 T cell receptor beta chains below come from one sample, sequenced in a study of siplizumab effects on memory and regulatory T cells. Here immunoSEQ multiplex PCR was the method, and the copy in TCRdb shows in-frame clones only, minus some. The sample includes about 50,000 clones, roughly 90% of them seen just once. The sample consisted of naive CD8+ T cells sorted from blood. The source is a human donor in good health.

The chain carries TRBV9 and TRBJ2-1; D uncertain. Germline lookup yields CDR1 SGDLS and CDR2 YYNGEE. Trimming took 1 base from V and 8 from J, leaving 7 bases between them. The CDR3 covers 12 residues. As DNA, the CDR3 is TGTGCCAGCAGCGTATTTTCGTATGAGCAGTTCTTC. Its translation: CASSVFSYEQFF. Drawing the rest from reference TRBV9 and TRBJ2-1, the complete variable domain is DSGVTQTPKHLITATGQRVTLRCSPRSGDLSVYWYQQSLDQGLQFLIQYYNGEERAKGNILERFSAQQFPDLHSELNLSSLELGDSALYFCASSVFSYEQFFGPGTRLTVL.

The chain links TRBV19 to TRBJ1-5, with a weak D call TRBD1 (6 bases). V lost 5 bases to trimming and J lost 0 bases, with 11 bases between them. CDR1 and CDR2 from the germline V gene are LNHDA and SQIVND (reference sequence). This CDR3 is 15 amino acids long. As DNA, the CDR3 is TGTGCCAGTAGTTATCAGGGGTATAGCAATCAGCCCCAGCATTTT. Translation gives CASSYQGYSNQPQHF.

This rearrangement joins TRBV4-1 to TRBJ2-7, with 9 bases lining up with TRBD1. The ends lost 1 base at V and 1 base at J; junction bases unmatched: 2. Germline CDR1 and CDR2: MGHRA and YSYEKL. This CDR3 spans 15 amino acids. The chain's CDR3 is CASSQGTGESYEQYF. Here the CDR3 DNA reads TGCGCCAGCAGCCAAGGGACAGGGGAGTCCTACGAGCAGTACTTC.

The V and J genes are TRBV6-4 and TRBJ2-1; D is undetermined. V lost 2 bases to trimming and J lost 7 bases, with 6 bases between them. CDR3 length equals 12 residues. Germline assignment: CDR1 MRHNA and CDR2 SNTAGT. The CDR3, as DNA: TGTGCCAGCAGTGACGGCAGGAATGAGCAGTTCTTC. It translates to CASSDGRNEQFF.

J is TRBJ1-1 and V is TRBV5-4, with D possibly being TRBD1 (5 bases). V lost 0 bases and J 2 bases, leaving 11 bases between the germline ends. Germline values: CDR1 SGHNT, CDR2 YYREEE (reference sequence). The CDR3 spans 15 residues. The CDR3: CASSLEVGGNTEAFF. The CDR3 region has the DNA TGTGCCAGCAGCTTGGAGGTCGGGGGTAACACTGAAGCTTTCTTT.

The gene calls are TRBV18 and TRBJ2-5, with TRBD1 identical over 8 bases. CDR3 length: 15 amino acids. CDR1 is KGHSH, CDR2 LQKENI, per germline. The J segment lost 2 bases and the V segment lost 3 bases, leaving 5 bases of the junction unmatched. CDR3 nucleotide sequence: TGTGCCAGCTCACCGGACAGGGACCAACAAGAGACCCAGTACTTC. Amino acids: CASSPDRDQQETQYF.

The chain carries TRBV6-5 and TRBJ1-1, with 7 bases lining up with TRBD1. The CDR3 loop spans 15 amino acids. Germline CDR1 and CDR2: MNHEY and SVGAGI. The J segment lost 1 base and the V segment lost 8 bases, leaving 10 bases of the junction unmatched. CDR3 bases: TGTGCCAGCGGGTTTAGACAGGGCTGGAACACTGAAGCTTTCTTT. Translation gives CASGFRQGWNTEAFF.

This clone was observed a handful of times. The chain combines TRBV27 with TRBJ2-7, with D perhaps given as TRBD1 or TRBD2 (7 bases each). Germline CDR1 and CDR2: MNHEY and SMNVEV (reference sequence). This CDR3 is 14 amino acids long. Trimming took off 2 bases at V and 6 bases at J, with 14 bases between the two ends. The CDR3 DNA is TGTGCCAGCAGTTTAATGGGAGGGGGCGGCGAGCAGTACTTC. Amino acid sequence: CASSLMGGGGEQYF.

The chain has TRBV13 and TRBJ2-7; 11 bases line up with TRBD2. The germline V gene encodes CDR1 PRHDT and CDR2 FYEKMQ (reference sequence). V lost 0 bases, J lost 5 bases, and 15 bases stayed unmatched. The CDR3 extends over 19 amino acids. CDR3 in DNA: TGTGCCAGCAGCTTAGGCCTAGCGGGGGGCCCACCGGGGGAAGACGAGCAGTACTTC. It is translated as CASSLGLAGGPPGEDEQYF. Based on the CDR3 plus reference TRBV13 and TRBJ2-7, the full variable domain is AAGVIQSPRHLIKEKRETATLKCYPIPRHDTVYWYQQGPGQDPQFLISFYEKMQSDKGSIPDRFSAQQFSDYHSELNMSSLELGDSALYFCASSLGLAGGPPGEDEQYFGPGTRLTVT.

This clone was counted once. The chain links TRBV5-1 to TRBJ2-7, with TRBD2 as a possible D gene (5 bases). V lost 0 bases and J 3 bases, leaving 10 bases between the germline ends. Germline values: CDR1 SGHRS, CDR2 YFSETQ. The CDR3 loop spans 14 amino acids. The CDR3 region is CASSLDIGIYEQYF. CDR3 DNA sequence: TGCGCCAGCAGCTTGGATATCGGGATCTACGAGCAGTACTTC.

Only one count was recorded for this clone. V usage is TRBV5-8 and J usage is TRBJ2-5, with 12 bases fitting TRBD2. V was pared by 3 bases and J by 1 base, with 1 base of the junction left unmatched. Germline CDR1 SGHTS, CDR2 YDEGEE. The CDR3 runs to 15 residues. CDR3 DNA: TGTGCCAGCAGCTCTAGCGGGGGGGCCCAAGAGACCCAGTACTTC. Translating it yields CASSSSGGAQETQYF.

This rearrangement joins TRBV5-4 to TRBJ2-1, with D maybe TRBD2 (5 bases). Germline lookup yields CDR1 SGHNT and CDR2 YYREEE (reference sequence). V was shortened by 0 bases and J by 2 bases, with 9 bases between the two germline ends. The CDR3 length is 15 residues. The CDR3, as DNA: TGTGCCAGCAGCTTGGAAGCGGACCCCTACAATGAGCAGTTCTTC. It encodes CASSLEADPYNEQFF.

This sequence joins TRBV29-1 and TRBJ2-1; 8 bases match TRBD2. CDR3 length equals 20 residues. V lost 0 bases, J lost 0 bases, and 16 bases stayed unmatched. From germline, CDR1 is SQVTM and CDR2 ANQGSEA. CDR3 sequence: CSVEEMASGPHMRSYNEQFF. CDR3 bases: TGCAGCGTTGAAGAGATGGCTAGCGGGCCTCATATGCGCTCCTACAATGAGCAGTTCTTC.